The rows below give T cell receptor beta chains drawn from one sample of a study of blood T cell repertoires in COVID-19. The table came from immunoSEQ multiplex PCR; TCRdb's copy has only in-frame clones and leaves some out. Counted here are some 70,000 clones, 65% to 85% occurring once; the ten biggest clones make up approximately 10%. Sample: peripheral blood. Receptor source: a woman between 45 and 60 years old with acute or convalescent COVID-19. The CDR3 runs from the conserved cysteine through the conserved F or W. The order of the fields is D gene, clone size, J gene, V gene, CDR3 protein, CDR3 DNA. A D gene is named only where the DNA matches it firmly. A row's size may be missing; if present it is once, few, many or a size class.

d_gene: TRBD1
abundance: -
j_gene: TRBJ2-1
v_gene: TRBV13
CDR3aa: CASSLGGQGRNEQFF
CDR3nt: TGTGCCAGCAGCTTAGGGGGACAGGGGAGGAATGAGCAGTTCTTC

d_gene: -
abundance: -
j_gene: TRBJ1-2
v_gene: TRBV15
CDR3aa: CATSSSSSELYGYTF
CDR3nt: TGTGCCACCAGCAGCTCCTCTTCGGAGCTATATGGCTACACCTTC

d_gene: TRBD2
abundance: -
j_gene: TRBJ2-2
v_gene: TRBV4-1
CDR3aa: CASSQDGLAGKELFF
CDR3nt: TGCGCCAGCAGCCAAGATGGGCTAGCGGGAAAGGAGCTGTTTTTT

d_gene: -
abundance: once
j_gene: TRBJ2-1
v_gene: TRBV5-4
CDR3aa: CASSGRDLTNEQFF
CDR3nt: TGTGCCAGCAGCGGCCGGGACTTAACCAATGAGCAGTTCTTC

d_gene: -
abundance: -
j_gene: TRBJ2-5
v_gene: TRBV9
CDR3aa: CASSVGVAKETQYF
CDR3nt: TGTGCCAGCAGCGTAGGGGTAGCCAAAGAGACCCAGTACTTC

d_gene: TRBD1
abundance: -
j_gene: TRBJ2-7
v_gene: TRBV10-3
CDR3aa: CAISATGTGAYEQYF
CDR3nt: TGTGCCATCAGTGCCACCGGGACAGGGGCCTACGAGCAGTACTTC

d_gene: -
abundance: once
j_gene: TRBJ2-2
v_gene: TRBV11-2
CDR3aa: CASSSLDRKGGELFF
CDR3nt: TGTGCCAGCAGCTCCTTAGACAGGAAGGGCGGGGAGCTGTTTTTT

d_gene: TRBD1
abundance: -
j_gene: TRBJ1-2
v_gene: TRBV29-1
CDR3aa: CSFPGQGASGYTF
CDR3nt: TGCAGCTTCCCGGGACAGGGGGCTAGTGGCTACACCTTC

d_gene: -
abundance: -
j_gene: TRBJ1-1
v_gene: TRBV30
CDR3aa: CAWTLLTGNTEAFF
CDR3nt: TGTGCCTGGACCCTGTTAACAGGGAACACTGAAGCTTTCTTT

d_gene: -
abundance: -
j_gene: TRBJ2-2
v_gene: TRBV28
CDR3aa: CASSLPGTNTGELFF
CDR3nt: TGTGCCAGCAGTTTACCCGGGACGAACACCGGGGAGCTGTTTTTT

d_gene: -
abundance: -
j_gene: TRBJ2-1
v_gene: TRBV11-2
CDR3aa: CASSLGQYNEQFF
CDR3nt: TGTGCCAGCAGCTTAGGCCAGTACAATGAGCAGTTCTTC

d_gene: TRBD1
abundance: -
j_gene: TRBJ2-3
v_gene: TRBV18
CDR3aa: CASSAGGVDTQYF
CDR3nt: TGTGCCAGCTCTGCAGGGGGTGTAGATACGCAGTATTTT

d_gene: -
abundance: once
j_gene: TRBJ1-3
v_gene: TRBV3-1/TRBV3-2
CDR3aa: CASSPTWGNTIYF
CDR3nt: TGTGCCAGCAGCCCGACTTGGGGAAACACCATATATTTT

d_gene: -
abundance: few
j_gene: TRBJ2-4
v_gene: TRBV11-2
CDR3aa: CASSFAASVIQYF
CDR3nt: TGTGCCAGCAGCTTTGCGGCTAGTGTCATTCAGTACTTC

d_gene: TRBD1
abundance: -
j_gene: TRBJ2-7
v_gene: TRBV5-1
CDR3aa: CASYEQGATYEQYF
CDR3nt: TGCGCCAGCTACGAACAGGGGGCAACATACGAGCAGTACTTC

d_gene: TRBD1
abundance: once
j_gene: TRBJ1-1
v_gene: TRBV5-1
CDR3aa: CASSLGTGGEAFF
CDR3nt: TGCGCCAGCAGCTTGGGGACAGGGGGTGAAGCTTTCTTT

d_gene: -
abundance: -
j_gene: TRBJ1-5
v_gene: TRBV5-1
CDR3aa: CASSLFGESNQPQHF
CDR3nt: TGCGCCAGCAGCTTGTTCGGGGAGAGCAATCAGCCCCAGCATTTT

d_gene: TRBD1
abundance: few
j_gene: TRBJ1-5
v_gene: TRBV10-1
CDR3aa: CASRPDRARQPQHF
CDR3nt: TGCGCCAGCAGGCCTGACAGGGCGCGGCAGCCCCAGCATTTT

d_gene: -
abundance: -
j_gene: TRBJ2-3
v_gene: TRBV6-5
CDR3aa: CASSYSRGPNTQYF
CDR3nt: TGTGCCAGCAGTTACTCGCGGGGGCCGAATACGCAGTATTTT

d_gene: -
abundance: -
j_gene: TRBJ2-2
v_gene: TRBV29-1
CDR3aa: CSAFRAGELFF
CDR3nt: TGCAGCGCTTTTCGGGCCGGGGAGCTGTTTTTT